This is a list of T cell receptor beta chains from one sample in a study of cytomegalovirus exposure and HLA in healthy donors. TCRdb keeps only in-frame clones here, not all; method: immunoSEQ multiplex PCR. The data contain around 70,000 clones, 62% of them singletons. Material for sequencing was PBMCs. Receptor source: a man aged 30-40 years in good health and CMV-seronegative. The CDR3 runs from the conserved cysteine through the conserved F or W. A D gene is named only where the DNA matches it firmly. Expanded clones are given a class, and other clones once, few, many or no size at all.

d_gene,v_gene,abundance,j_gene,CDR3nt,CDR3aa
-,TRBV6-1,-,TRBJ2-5,TGTGCCAGTCCGGCGGGGGCGTACCAAGAGACCCAGTACTTC,CASPAGAYQETQYF
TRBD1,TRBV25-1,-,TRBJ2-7,TGTGCCAGGTCCCGGGACAGGGGACCCGAGCAGTACTTC,CARSRDRGPEQYF
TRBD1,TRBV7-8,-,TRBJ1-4,TGTGCCAGCAGCTTAGAGGAACTCGGACAGGCAAATGAAAAACTGTTTTTT,CASSLEELGQANEKLFF
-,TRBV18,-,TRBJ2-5,TGTGCCAGCTCACCAGAGACTATCCAGACCCAGTACTTC,CASSPETIQTQYF
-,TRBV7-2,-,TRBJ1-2,TGTGCCAGCAGCTTAGTATCGGGTTATGGCTACACCTTC,CASSLVSGYGYTF
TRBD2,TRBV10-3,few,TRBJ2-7,TGTGCCATCAGTGAGTCGGGACTAGTCTACGAGCAGTACTTC,CAISESGLVYEQYF
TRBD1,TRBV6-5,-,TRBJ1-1,TGTGCCAGCAGTTACGGGGACAGGGGGGACACTGAAGCTTTCTTT,CASSYGDRGDTEAFF
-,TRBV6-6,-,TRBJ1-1,TGTGCCAGCACTGTAAACAGACCCTCGAACACTGAAGCTTTCTTT,CASTVNRPSNTEAFF
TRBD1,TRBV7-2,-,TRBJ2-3,TGTGCCAGCAGCTTAGCCGGACAGGGCTCAGATACGCAGTATTTT,CASSLAGQGSDTQYF
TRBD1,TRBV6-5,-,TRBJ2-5,TGTGCCAGCAGTGAAACTAGGGCCCAGGGGGCCCAGTACTTC,CASSETRAQGAQYF
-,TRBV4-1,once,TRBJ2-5,TGCGCCAGCAGCCAAGGGAGCTGGGAGACCCAGTACTTC,CASSQGSWETQYF
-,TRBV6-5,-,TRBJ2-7,TGTGCCAGCAGTTACTCACAGGGCTCCTACGAGCAGTACTTC,CASSYSQGSYEQYF
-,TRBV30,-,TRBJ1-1,TGTGCCGGTCAAACAGGGTTCACGAACACTGAAGCTTTCTTT,CAGQTGFTNTEAFF
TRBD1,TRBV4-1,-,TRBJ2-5,TGCGCCAGCAGCCAAGATCGGGGGCCGACAGGGGTCCAAGAGACCCAGTACTTC,CASSQDRGPTGVQETQYF
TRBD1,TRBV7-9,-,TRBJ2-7,TGTGCCAGCAGCTCGCCGGGACAGGGGGTATACGAGCAGTACTTC,CASSSPGQGVYEQYF
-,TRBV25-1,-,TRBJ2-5,TGTGCCAGCAGCCTATATTCTAGCACCCAAGAGACCCAGTACTTC,CASSLYSSTQETQYF
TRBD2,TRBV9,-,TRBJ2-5,TGTGCCAGCAGCGCCTATACAAGGACTAGCGATGGGGCCCAGTACTTC,CASSAYTRTSDGAQYF
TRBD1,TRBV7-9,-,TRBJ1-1,TGTGCCAGTGGACAGGGGTTGAACACTGAAGCTTTCTTT,CASGQGLNTEAFF
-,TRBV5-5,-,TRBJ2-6,TGTGCCAGCAGCTTGGTTCTCTCCGGGGACTCTGGGGCCAACGTCCTGACTTTC,CASSLVLSGDSGANVLTF
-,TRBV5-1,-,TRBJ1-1,TGCGCCAGCAGCTGGGGGGTAGAAGCTTTCTTT,CASSWGVEAFF
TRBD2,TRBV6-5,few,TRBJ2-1,TGTGCCAGCAGTTACTCGTCTAGCGGGGGCAATGAGCAGTTCTTC,CASSYSSSGGNEQFF
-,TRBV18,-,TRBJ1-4,TGTGCCAGCTCACCATCCGGGACACCTAATGAAAAACTATTTTTT,CASSPSGTPNEKLFF
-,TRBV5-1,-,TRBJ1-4,TGCGCCAGCAGCTCCGGGATTAATGAAAAACTGTTTTTT,CASSSGINEKLFF
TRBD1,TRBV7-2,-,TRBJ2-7,TGTGCCAGCAGCTTAGGGACAGGGATTTACGAGCAGTACTTC,CASSLGTGIYEQYF
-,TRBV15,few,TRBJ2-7,TGTGCCACCAGCAGAGGGCCCTTCTACGAGCAGTACTTC,CATSRGPFYEQYF
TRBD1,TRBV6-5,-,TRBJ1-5,TGTGCCAGCCGCGCTGACAGGGGCCTTAATCAGCCCCAGCATTTT,CASRADRGLNQPQHF
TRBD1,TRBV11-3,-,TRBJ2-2,TGTGCCAGCAGCTCCCGGGACAGGGGAACCGGGGAGCTGTTTTTT,CASSSRDRGTGELFF
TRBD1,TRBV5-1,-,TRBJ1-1,TGCGCCAGCAGCTTGGATGGACAGGGGGCATGGACTGAAGCTTTCTTT,CASSLDGQGAWTEAFF
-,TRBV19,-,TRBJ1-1,TGTGCCAGTAGTACGTACACTGAAGCTTTCTTT,CASSTYTEAFF
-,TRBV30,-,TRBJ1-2,TGTGCCTGGAGTATCGGTGGTGGCTACACCTTC,CAWSIGGGYTF
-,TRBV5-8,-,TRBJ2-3,TGTGCCAGCGTGGGCAGCACAGATACGCAGTATTTT,CASVGSTDTQYF
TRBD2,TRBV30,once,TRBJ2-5,TGTGCCTCCTCCGGCGGGGGGGCGGAGACCCAGTACTTC,CASSGGGAETQYF
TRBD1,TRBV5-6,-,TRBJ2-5,TGTGCCAGCAGCTGGACAGGGGGCGAAGGGGGTCAAGAGACCCAGTACTTC,CASSWTGGEGGQETQYF
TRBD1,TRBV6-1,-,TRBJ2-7,TGTGCCAGCAGTGACTCGACAGGGGGCAAATACGAGCAGTACTTC,CASSDSTGGKYEQYF
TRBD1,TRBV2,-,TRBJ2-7,TGTGCCAGCAACCGAGGACAGGCCATCTACGAGCAGTACTTC,CASNRGQAIYEQYF
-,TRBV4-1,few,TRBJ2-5,TGCGCCAGCAGCCAAACCCAACGGGTTCTCCAAGAGACCCAGTACTTC,CASSQTQRVLQETQYF
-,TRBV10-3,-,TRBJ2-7,TGTGCCATCAGTGAGTTCACCTACGAGCAGTACTTC,CAISEFTYEQYF